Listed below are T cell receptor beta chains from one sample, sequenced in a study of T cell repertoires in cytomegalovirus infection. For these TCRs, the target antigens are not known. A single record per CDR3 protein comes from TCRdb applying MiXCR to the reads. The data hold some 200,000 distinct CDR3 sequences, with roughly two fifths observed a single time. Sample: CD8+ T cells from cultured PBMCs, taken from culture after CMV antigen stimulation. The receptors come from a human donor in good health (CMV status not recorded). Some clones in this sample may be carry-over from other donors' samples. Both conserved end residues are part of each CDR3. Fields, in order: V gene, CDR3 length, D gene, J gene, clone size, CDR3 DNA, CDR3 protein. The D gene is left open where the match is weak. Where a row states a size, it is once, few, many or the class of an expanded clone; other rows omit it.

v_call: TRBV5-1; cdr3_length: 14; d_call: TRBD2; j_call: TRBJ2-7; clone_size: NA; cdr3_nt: TGCGCCAGCAGCGGGAGCGGGAGCACTACCGAGCAGTACTTC; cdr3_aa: CASSGSGSTTEQYF
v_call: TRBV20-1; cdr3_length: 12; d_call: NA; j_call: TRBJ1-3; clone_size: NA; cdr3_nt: TGCAGTGTGGTGGACTCTGGAAACACCATATATTTT; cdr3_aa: CSVVDSGNTIYF
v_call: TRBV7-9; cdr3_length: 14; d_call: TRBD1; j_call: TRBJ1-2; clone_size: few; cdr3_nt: TGTGCCTTGGAGAGGACAGGGGTCTCCTATGGCTACACCTTC; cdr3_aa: CALERTGVSYGYTF
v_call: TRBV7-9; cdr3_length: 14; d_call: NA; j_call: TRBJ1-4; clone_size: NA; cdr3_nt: TGTGCCAGCAGCAAGGGGGGAACTAATGAAAAACTGTTTTTT; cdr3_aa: CASSKGGTNEKLFF
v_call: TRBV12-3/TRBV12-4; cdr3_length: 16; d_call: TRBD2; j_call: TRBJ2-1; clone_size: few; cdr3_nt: TGTGCCAGCAGTCCCATCGTGCGGGAGGGCCAAAATGAGCAGTTCTTC; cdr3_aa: CASSPIVREGQNEQFF
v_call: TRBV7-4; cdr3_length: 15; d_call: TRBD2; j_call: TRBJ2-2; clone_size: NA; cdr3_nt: TGTGCCAGCAGCGTCCCGGGAGGGAACACCGGGGAGCTGTTTTTT; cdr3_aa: CASSVPGGNTGELFF
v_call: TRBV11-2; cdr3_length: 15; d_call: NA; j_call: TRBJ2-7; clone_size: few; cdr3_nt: TGTGCCAGCAGCTTCACCGTACAACCTTCGTACGAGCAGTACTTC; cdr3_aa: CASSFTVQPSYEQYF
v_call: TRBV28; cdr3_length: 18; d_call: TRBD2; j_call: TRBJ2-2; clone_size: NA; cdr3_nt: TGTGCCAGCAGTCTCGGTCCAGCTAGCGGGAGTAGAACCGGGGAGCTGTTTTTT; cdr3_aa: CASSLGPASGSRTGELFF
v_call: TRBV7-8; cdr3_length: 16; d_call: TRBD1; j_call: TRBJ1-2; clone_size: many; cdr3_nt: TGTGCCAGCAGCCCCAGGGACAGGGGAGTTGACTATGGCTACACCTTC; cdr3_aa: CASSPRDRGVDYGYTF
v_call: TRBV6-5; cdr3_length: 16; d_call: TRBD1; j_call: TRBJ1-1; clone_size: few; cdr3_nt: TGTGCCAGCAGTTACGGCAGGGGGCAAGTGAACACTGAAGCTTTCTTT; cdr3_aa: CASSYGRGQVNTEAFF
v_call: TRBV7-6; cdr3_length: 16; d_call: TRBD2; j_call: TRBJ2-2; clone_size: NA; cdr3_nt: TGTGCCAGCAGCCTCCTCGGGACTAGCAACACCGGGGAGCTGTTTTTT; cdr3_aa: CASSLLGTSNTGELFF
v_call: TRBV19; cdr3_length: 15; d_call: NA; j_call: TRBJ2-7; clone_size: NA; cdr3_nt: TGTGCCAGTACCGCGGGACGGAAGAGCTCCTACGAGCAGTACTTC; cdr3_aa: CASTAGRKSSYEQYF
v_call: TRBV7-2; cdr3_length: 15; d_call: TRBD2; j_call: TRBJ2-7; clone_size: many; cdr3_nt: TGTGCCAGCAAGGCTGCGCGCGGGAGGGTGAGGGAGCAGTACTTC; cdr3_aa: CASKAARGRVREQYF
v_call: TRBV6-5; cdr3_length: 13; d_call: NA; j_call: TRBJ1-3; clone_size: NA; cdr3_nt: TGTGCCAGCAGTTACTCCGGGGATAGCACCATATATTTT; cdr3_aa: CASSYSGDSTIYF
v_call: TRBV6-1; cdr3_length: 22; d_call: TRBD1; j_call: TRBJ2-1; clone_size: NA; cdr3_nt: TGTGCCAGCAGTGTTGGATTGCCGGACAGGGCCGTGGTTGGGGTCGCTTTCAATGAGCAGTTCTTC; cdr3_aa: CASSVGLPDRAVVGVAFNEQFF
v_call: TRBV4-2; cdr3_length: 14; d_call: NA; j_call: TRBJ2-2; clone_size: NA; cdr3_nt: TGTGCCAGCAGCCAAGATCCGACAGCCGGGGAGCTGTTTTTT; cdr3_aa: CASSQDPTAGELFF
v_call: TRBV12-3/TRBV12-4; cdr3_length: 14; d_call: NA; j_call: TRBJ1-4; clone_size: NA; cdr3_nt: TGTGCCAGCAGTTTAGGGGGGCCTAATGAAAAACTGTTTTTT; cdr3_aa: CASSLGGPNEKLFF
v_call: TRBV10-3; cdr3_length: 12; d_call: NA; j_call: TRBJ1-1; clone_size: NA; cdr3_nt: TGTGCCGCGGGGCGGATGAACACTGAAGCTTTCTTT; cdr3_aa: CAAGRMNTEAFF
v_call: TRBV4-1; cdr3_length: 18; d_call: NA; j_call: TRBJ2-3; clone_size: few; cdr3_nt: TGCGCCAGCAGCCAAGGACCCCGGACTATTAGAACCCCAGATACGCAGTATTTT; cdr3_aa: CASSQGPRTIRTPDTQYF
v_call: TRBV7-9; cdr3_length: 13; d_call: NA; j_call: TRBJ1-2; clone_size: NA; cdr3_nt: TGTGCCAGCAGCTCGACAGCCCTTAATGGCTACACCTTC; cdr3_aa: CASSSTALNGYTF
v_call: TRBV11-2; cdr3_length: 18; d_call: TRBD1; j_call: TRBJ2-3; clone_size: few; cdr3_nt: TGTGCCAGCAGCTTAGAGGGACAGGGTACTCCTTCCACAGATACGCAGTATTTT; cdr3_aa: CASSLEGQGTPSTDTQYF
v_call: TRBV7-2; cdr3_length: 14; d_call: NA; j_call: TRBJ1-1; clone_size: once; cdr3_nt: TGTGCCAGCAGCCCGCCTGGGGGATGGGCTGAAGCTTTCTTT; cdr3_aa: CASSPPGGWAEAFF
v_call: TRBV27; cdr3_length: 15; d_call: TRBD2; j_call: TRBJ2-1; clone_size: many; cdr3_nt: TGTGCCAGCAGTGGAGCGGGAGCCCCCTACAATGAGCAGTTCTTC; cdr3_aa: CASSGAGAPYNEQFF
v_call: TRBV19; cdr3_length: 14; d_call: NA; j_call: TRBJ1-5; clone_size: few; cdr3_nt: TGTGCCAGTAGTATAGGACAGTTCAATCAGCCCCAGCATTTT; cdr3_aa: CASSIGQFNQPQHF